This T cell receptor beta chain comes out of a study of Graves' ophthalmopathy and Graves' hyperthyroidism. The authors amplified TCR beta CDR3 regions from RNA transcripts. The workflow started with a first-round RT-PCR run with HTBI primers and then moved on to a second-round multiplex PCR. TCRdb redid the calling of the multiplex PCR reads with MiXCR, one entry per CDR3 protein. The sample lists 680,000 or so distinct CDR3 sequences, roughly 20% seen once, with about 6.6% in the top ten. With 8 bases removed from V and 6 bases from J, the gap between germline ends came to 14 bases. Germline V gene data show CDR1 as DFQATT and CDR2 as SNEGSKA (reference sequence). The length of the CDR3 is 11 residues.

Source material: peripheral blood. This sequence joins TRBV20-1 and TRBJ2-7, with D possibly being TRBD1 or TRBD2 (5 bases each). This sequence originates from a woman aged 18-29 years with stable Graves' hyperthyroidism. Some clones in this sample may be carry-over from other donors' samples. In DNA form, the CDR3 reads TGCAGTACAGGAGCGGCGGGCGAGCAGTACTTC. Residues: CSTGAAGEQYF.